This T cell receptor beta chain was documented in a study of blood T cell repertoires in COVID-19. The table came from immunoSEQ multiplex PCR; TCRdb's copy has only in-frame clones and leaves some out. The sample carries around 370,000 clones, about nine tenths recorded once. The TCR originated in a woman aged 70 to 79 with COVID-19, enrolled during active disease. Sample: peripheral blood.

The CDR3 sequence is CASSPPGTLSGNTIYF. The CDR3 DNA is TGTGCCAGCAGCCCCCCCGGGACACTCTCTGGAAACACCATATATTTT. V gene TRBV28 combines with J gene TRBJ1-3; D is perhaps TRBD1 (6 bases). Deletions cut 6 bases from V and 0 bases from J, with 15 bases between. Germline-derived CDR1 and CDR2 are MDHEN and SYDVKM. This CDR3 comprises 16 residues.